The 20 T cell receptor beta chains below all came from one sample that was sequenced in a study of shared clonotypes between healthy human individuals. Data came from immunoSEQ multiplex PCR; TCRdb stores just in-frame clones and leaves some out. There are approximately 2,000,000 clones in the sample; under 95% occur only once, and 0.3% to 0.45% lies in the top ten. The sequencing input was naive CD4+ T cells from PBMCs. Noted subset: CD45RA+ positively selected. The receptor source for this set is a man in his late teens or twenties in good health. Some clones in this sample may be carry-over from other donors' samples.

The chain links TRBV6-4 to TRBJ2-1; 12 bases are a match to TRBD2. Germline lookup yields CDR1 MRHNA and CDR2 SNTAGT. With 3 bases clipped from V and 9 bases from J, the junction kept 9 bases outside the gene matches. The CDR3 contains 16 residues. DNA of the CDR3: TGTGCCAGCAGTGAGCTTCCTAGCGGGAGGGCCGGTGAGCAGTTCTTC. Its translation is CASSELPSGRAGEQFF.

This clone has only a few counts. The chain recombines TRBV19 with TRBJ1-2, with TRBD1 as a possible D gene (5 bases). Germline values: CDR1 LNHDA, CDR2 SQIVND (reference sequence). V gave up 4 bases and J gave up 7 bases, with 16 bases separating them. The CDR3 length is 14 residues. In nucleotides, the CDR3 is TGTGCCAGTAGTACGTCTCCAGGGAAGATTGGCTACACCTTC. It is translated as CASSTSPGKIGYTF.

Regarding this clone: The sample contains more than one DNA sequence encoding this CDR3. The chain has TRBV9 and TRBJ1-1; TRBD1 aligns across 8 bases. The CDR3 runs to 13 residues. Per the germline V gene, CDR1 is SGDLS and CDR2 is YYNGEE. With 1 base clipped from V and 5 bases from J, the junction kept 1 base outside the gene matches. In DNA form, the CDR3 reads TGTGCCAGCAGCGTACAGGGGGCAACTGAAGCTTTCTTT. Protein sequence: CASSVQGATEAFF. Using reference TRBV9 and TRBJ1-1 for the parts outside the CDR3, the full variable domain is DSGVTQTPKHLITATGQRVTLRCSPRSGDLSVYWYQQSLDQGLQFLIQYYNGEERAKGNILERFSAQQFPDLHSELNLSSLELGDSALYFCASSVQGATEAFFGQGTRLTVV.

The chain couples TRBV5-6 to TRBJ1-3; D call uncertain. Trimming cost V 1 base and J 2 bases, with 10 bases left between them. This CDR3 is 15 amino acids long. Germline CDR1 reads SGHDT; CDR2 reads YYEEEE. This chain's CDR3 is CASSLWREAGNTIYF. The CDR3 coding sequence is TGTGCCAGCAGCTTGTGGCGGGAAGCTGGAAACACCATATATTTT.

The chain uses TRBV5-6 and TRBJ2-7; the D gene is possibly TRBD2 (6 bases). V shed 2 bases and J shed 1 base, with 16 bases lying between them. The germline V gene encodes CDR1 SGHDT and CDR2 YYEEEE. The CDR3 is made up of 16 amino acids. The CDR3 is CASSFASGAGSYEQYF. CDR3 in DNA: TGTGCCAGCAGCTTCGCTTCGGGAGCAGGGTCCTACGAGCAGTACTTC.

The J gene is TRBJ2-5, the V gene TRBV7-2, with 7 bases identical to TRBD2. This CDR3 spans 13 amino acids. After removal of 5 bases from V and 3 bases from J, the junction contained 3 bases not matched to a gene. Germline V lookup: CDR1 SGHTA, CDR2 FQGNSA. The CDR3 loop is CASSVSGKETQYF. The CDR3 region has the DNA TGTGCCAGCAGCGTAAGCGGGAAAGAGACCCAGTACTTC.

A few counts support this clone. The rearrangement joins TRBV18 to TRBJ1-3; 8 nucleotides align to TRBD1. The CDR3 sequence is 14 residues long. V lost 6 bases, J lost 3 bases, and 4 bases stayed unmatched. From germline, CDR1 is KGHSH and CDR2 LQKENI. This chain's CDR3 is CASSDDRGGNTIYF. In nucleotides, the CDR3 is TGTGCCAGCTCGGACGACAGGGGTGGAAACACCATATATTTT.

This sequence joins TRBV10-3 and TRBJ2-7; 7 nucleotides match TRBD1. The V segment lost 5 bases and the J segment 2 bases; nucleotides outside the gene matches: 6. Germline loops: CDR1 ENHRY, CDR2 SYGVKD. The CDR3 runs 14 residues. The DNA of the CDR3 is TGTGCCATCAGTCAGGGGGTCCCTCCCTACGAGCAGTACTTC. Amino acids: CAISQGVPPYEQYF.

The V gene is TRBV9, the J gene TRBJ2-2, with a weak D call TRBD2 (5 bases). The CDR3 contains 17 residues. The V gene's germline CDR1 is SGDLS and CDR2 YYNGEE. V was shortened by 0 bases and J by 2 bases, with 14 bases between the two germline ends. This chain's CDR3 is CASSVAGRLENTGELFF. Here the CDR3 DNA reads TGTGCCAGCAGCGTAGCTGGGAGATTGGAAAACACCGGGGAGCTGTTTTTT.

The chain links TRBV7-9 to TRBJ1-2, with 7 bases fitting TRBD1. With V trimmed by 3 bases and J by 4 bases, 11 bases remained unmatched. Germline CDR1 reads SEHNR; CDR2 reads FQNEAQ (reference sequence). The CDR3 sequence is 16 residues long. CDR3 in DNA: TGTGCCAGCAGCTTGTTGGGGACAGCCCTATCCTATGGCTACACCTTC. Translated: CASSLLGTALSYGYTF.

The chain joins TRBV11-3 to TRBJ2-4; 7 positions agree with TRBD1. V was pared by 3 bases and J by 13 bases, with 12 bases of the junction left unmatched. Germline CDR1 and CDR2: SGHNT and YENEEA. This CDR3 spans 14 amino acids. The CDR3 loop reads CASSLGRDSAIQYF. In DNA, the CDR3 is TGTGCCAGCAGCTTGGGCCGGGACAGCGCAATCCAGTACTTC.

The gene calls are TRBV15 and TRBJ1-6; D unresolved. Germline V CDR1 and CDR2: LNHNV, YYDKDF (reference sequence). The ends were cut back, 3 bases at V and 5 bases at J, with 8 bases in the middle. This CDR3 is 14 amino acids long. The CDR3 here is CATSRAGDNSPLHF. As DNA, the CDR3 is TGTGCCACCAGCAGGGCAGGCGATAATTCACCCCTCCACTTT.

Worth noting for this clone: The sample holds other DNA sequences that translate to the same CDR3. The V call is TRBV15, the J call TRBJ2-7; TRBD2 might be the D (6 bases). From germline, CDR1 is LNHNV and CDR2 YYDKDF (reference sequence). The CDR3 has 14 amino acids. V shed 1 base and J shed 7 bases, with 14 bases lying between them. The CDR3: CATSRGLGGREQYF. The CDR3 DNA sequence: TGTGCCACCAGCAGAGGTCTGGGGGGTAGAGAGCAGTACTTC.

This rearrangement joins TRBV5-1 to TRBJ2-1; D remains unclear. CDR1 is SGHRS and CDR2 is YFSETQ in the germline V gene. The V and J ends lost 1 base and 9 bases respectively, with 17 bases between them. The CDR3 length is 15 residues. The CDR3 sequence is CASSLYVTPPGEQFF. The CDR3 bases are TGCGCCAGCAGCTTGTATGTGACACCACCGGGTGAGCAGTTCTTC.

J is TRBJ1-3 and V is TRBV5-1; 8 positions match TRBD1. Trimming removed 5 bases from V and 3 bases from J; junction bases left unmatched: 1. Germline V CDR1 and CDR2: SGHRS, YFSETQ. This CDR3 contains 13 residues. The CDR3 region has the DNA TGCGCCAGCAGGACAGGGGTTGGAAACACCATATATTTT. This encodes CASRTGVGNTIYF.

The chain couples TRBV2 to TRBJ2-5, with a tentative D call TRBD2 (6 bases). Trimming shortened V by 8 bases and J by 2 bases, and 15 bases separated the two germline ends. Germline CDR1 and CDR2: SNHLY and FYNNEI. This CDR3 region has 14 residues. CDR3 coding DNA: TGTGCCAGCGGGGGACTCACACCTCAAGAGACCCAGTACTTC. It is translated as CASGGLTPQETQYF.

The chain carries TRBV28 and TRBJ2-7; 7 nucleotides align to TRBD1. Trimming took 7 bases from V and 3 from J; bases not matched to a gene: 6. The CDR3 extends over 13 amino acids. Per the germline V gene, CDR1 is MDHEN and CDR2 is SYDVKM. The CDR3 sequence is CASKVDRDYEQYF. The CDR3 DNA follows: TGTGCCAGCAAGGTTGACAGGGACTACGAGCAGTACTTC.

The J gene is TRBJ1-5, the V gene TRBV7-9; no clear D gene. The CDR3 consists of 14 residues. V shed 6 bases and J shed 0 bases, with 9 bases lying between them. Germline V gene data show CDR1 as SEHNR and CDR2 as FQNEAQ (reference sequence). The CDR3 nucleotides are TGTGCCAGCAGACGGGAGGGTAGCAATCAGCCCCAGCATTTT. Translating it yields CASRREGSNQPQHF. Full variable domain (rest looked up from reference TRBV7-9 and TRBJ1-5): DTGVSQNPRHKITKRGQNVTFRCDPISEHNRLYWYRQTLGQGPEFLTYFQNEAQLEKSRLLSDRFSAERPKGSFSTLEIQRTEQGDSAMYLCASRREGSNQPQHFGDGTRLSIL.

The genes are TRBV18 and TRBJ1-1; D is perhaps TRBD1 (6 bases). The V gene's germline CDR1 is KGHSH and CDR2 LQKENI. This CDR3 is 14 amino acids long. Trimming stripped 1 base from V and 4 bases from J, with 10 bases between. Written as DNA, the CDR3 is TGTGCCAGCTCACCACAACGGGGGGCCACTGAAGCTTTCTTT. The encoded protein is CASSPQRGATEAFF.

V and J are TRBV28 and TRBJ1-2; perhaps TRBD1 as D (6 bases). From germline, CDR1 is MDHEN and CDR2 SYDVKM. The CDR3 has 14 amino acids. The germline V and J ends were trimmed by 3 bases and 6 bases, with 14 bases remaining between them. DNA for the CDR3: TGTGCCAGCAGTTTGCCACAAGGGGGAAATGGCTACACCTTC. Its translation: CASSLPQGGNGYTF.